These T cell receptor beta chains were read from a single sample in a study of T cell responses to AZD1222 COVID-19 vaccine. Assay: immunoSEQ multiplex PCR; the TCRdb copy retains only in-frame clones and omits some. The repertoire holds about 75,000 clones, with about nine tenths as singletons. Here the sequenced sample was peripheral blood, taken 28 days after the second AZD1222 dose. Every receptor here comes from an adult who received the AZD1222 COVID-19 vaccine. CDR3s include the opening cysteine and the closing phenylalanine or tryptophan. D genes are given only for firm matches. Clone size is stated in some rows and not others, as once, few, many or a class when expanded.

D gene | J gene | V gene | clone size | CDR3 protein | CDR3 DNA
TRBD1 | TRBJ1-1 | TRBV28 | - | CASRSGTGGAGATNTEAFF | TGTGCCAGCAGATCCGGGACAGGGGGCGCCGGGGCTACGAACACTGAAGCTTTCTTT
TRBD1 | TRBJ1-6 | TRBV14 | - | CASSLRTGGNSPLHF | TGTGCCAGCAGCCTTCGGACAGGGGGGAATTCACCCCTCCACTTT
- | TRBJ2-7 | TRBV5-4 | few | CASSQEVGEQYF | TGTGCCAGCAGCCAAGAGGTTGGCGAGCAGTACTTC
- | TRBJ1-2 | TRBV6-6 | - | CASTAGVGYTF | TGTGCCAGCACTGCCGGGGTAGGCTACACCTTC
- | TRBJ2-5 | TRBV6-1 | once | CASSDTDRRWETQYF | TGTGCCAGCAGTGATACCGACAGGAGATGGGAGACCCAGTACTTC
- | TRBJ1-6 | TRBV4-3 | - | CASGTRGNSPLHF | TGCGCCAGCGGAACCAGGGGAAATTCACCCCTCCACTTT
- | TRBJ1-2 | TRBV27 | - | CASSSRRTSGGYTF | TGTGCCAGCAGTTCGAGGCGGACAAGTGGTGGCTACACCTTC
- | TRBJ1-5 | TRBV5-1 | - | CASSLKGSDQPQHF | TGCGCCAGCAGCTTAAAGGGCAGCGATCAGCCCCAGCATTTT
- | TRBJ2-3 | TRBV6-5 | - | CASGEPLGDTQYF | TGTGCCAGCGGGGAACCCCTCGGAGATACGCAGTATTTT
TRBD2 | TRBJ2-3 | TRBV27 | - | CASIGVGAGESADTQYF | TGTGCCAGCATAGGGGTCGGAGCGGGGGAGTCAGCAGATACGCAGTATTTT
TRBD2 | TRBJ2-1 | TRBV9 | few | CASSFSGSSYNEQFF | TGTGCCAGCAGCTTTAGCGGGAGCTCCTACAATGAGCAGTTCTTC
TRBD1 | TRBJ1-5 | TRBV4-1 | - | CASSPDRGAQPQHF | TGCGCCAGCAGCCCGGACAGGGGGGCTCAGCCCCAGCATTTT
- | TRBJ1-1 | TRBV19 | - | CAAGPAPNTEAFF | TGTGCCGCAGGGCCGGCGCCGAACACTGAAGCTTTCTTT